Listed below are T cell receptor beta chains from one sample, sequenced in a study of T cells in Graves' hyperthyroidism and ophthalmopathy. TCRdb recomputed calls from the multiplex PCR reads with MiXCR, one row per CDR3 protein. This table holds over 45,000 distinct CDR3 sequences, roughly 50% found once. The sequenced material came from peripheral blood or thyroid tissue (not recorded which). The receptors here all came from a woman aged 50 to 65 with Graves' hyperthyroidism. Both conserved end residues are part of each CDR3. A D gene is named only where the DNA matches it firmly. Rows may omit the clone size; those that give it use once, few, many or a size class.

V gene	D gene	J gene	clone size	CDR3 DNA	CDR3 protein
TRBV19	TRBD2	TRBJ2-7	-	TGTGCCTCCTGGGCGGGAGCCGAGCAGTACTTC	CASWAGAEQYF
TRBV7-9	-	TRBJ2-2	many	TGTGCCAGCAGCCAAAGCCCTAGAAACACCGGGGAGCTGTTTTTT	CASSQSPRNTGELFF
TRBV20-1	TRBD2	TRBJ2-3	-	TGCAGTGCTCAAGCTAGCGGGAGCCAGTTAGATACGCAGTATTTT	CSAQASGSQLDTQYF
TRBV20-1	TRBD1	TRBJ2-3	many	TGCAGTGCTAGAGGCAGCACAGGGGCCCTTGATACGCAGTATTTT	CSARGSTGALDTQYF
TRBV10-3	-	TRBJ1-5	-	TGTGCCATCAGTGCGCAGGGGAGCAATCAGCCCCAGCATTTT	CAISAQGSNQPQHF
TRBV29-1	TRBD1	TRBJ1-1	-	TGCAGCGTTGGGACAGGGTCTGCCGGAAAGACCACTGAAGCTTTCTTT	CSVGTGSAGKTTEAFF
TRBV7-9	-	TRBJ2-5	many	TGTGCCAGCTGTGTTGCGGAGACCCAGTACTTC	CASCVAETQYF
TRBV6-6	TRBD2	TRBJ2-7	many	TGTGCCAGCAGTTACGGGACTAGCGGAACCTACGAGCAGTACTTC	CASSYGTSGTYEQYF
TRBV7-2	-	TRBJ2-3	many	TGTGCCAGCAGCTTAACCGGCGATACGCAGTATTTT	CASSLTGDTQYF
TRBV24-1	-	TRBJ1-2	-	TGTGCCACCAGTGGGAAAAGGGATTATGGCTACACCTTC	CATSGKRDYGYTF
TRBV13	-	TRBJ2-6	-	TGTGCCAGCAGCTTCAGGGGGGGTTACTCTGGGGCCAACGTCCTGACTTTC	CASSFRGGYSGANVLTF
TRBV7-2	TRBD2	TRBJ2-7	many	TGTGCCAGCAGCTGGGCTAGCGGGCCCTACGAGCAGTACTTC	CASSWASGPYEQYF
TRBV20-1	TRBD1	TRBJ2-7	-	TGCAGTGCTAGGGGGGGGCGGGACAGGGTACGCTACGAGCAGTACTTC	CSARGGRDRVRYEQYF
TRBV12-5	TRBD1	TRBJ2-5	many	TGTGCTAGTGACCCCAGGACAGGCGAGACCCAGTACTTC	CASDPRTGETQYF
TRBV6-5	TRBD1	TRBJ2-3	-	TGTGCCAGCAGTTACTCGAGGCAGGGGGCGGGAGATACGCAGTATTTT	CASSYSRQGAGDTQYF
TRBV2	-	TRBJ1-1	-	-	CAAAARQGWRPSTSRTEAFF
TRBV3-1	-	TRBJ1-1	many	TGTGCCAGCAGCCAAGTTGCGACAGGAGGTACTGAAGCTTTCTTT	CASSQVATGGTEAFF
TRBV7-9	-	TRBJ1-2	-	TGTGCCAGCAGCTCATACTTCGGGACTCGGGCAGGGAGCTACACCTTC	CASSSYFGTRAGSYTF
TRBV29-1	-	TRBJ2-3	many	TGCAGCGTTGTCCCAGGGAACACAGATACGCAGTATTTT	CSVVPGNTDTQYF
TRBV11-2	TRBD2	TRBJ2-7	-	TGTGCCAGCAGCTTAACTCTAGCGGGAGACCACGAGCAGTACTTC	CASSLTLAGDHEQYF
TRBV28	TRBD2	TRBJ2-7	few	TGTGCCAGCAGTTTGGCGGGAGGGGCTCTCTACGAGCAGTACTTC	CASSLAGGALYEQYF
TRBV20-1	TRBD2	TRBJ2-7	-	TGCAGTGCTAGCGGGACTAGCGATCGCGAGCAGTACTTC	CSASGTSDREQYF
TRBV20-1	-	TRBJ1-2	many	TGCAGTGCACATACAGGGCTAAAGAACTATGGCTACACCTTC	CSAHTGLKNYGYTF
TRBV10-3	-	TRBJ1-1	-	TGTGCCATCAGTGCGCAGGGGAGACCTGAAGCTTTCTTT	CAISAQGRPEAFF
TRBV5-8	TRBD1	TRBJ2-7	many	TGTGCCAGCAGCATGGACAGGGGGCCCTACGAGCAGTACTTC	CASSMDRGPYEQYF
TRBV15	-	TRBJ1-5	few	TGTGCCACCAGCAACAACTATCAGCCCCAGCATTTT	CATSNNYQPQHF
TRBV6-5	TRBD1	TRBJ2-6	many	TGTGCCAGCAGTACTACAGGCCCGGGACAGAGCTCTGGGGCCAACGTCCTGACTTTC	CASSTTGPGQSSGANVLTF
TRBV12-3/TRBV12-4	TRBD2	TRBJ2-7	-	TGTGCCAGCAGCGGGGGGACTGGCAGCCACTCCCACGAGCAGTACTTC	CASSGGTGSHSHEQYF
TRBV7-2	TRBD2	TRBJ2-7	-	TGTGCCAGCACCGGGACTAGCGGGATCGAGCAGTACTTC	CASTGTSGIEQYF
TRBV29-1	-	TRBJ2-3	many	TGCAGCGCCTCTAAGGAGGTCAGAGATACGCAGTATTTT	CSASKEVRDTQYF
TRBV7-9	-	TRBJ2-5	many	TGTGCCAGCAGCTTATACCAAGAGACCCAGTACTTC	CASSLYQETQYF
TRBV11-2	-	TRBJ2-1	many	TGTGCCAGCAGTCCAGGGGACGCCTACAATGAGCAGTTCTTC	CASSPGDAYNEQFF
TRBV7-9	TRBD1	TRBJ1-5	medium-sized	TGTGCCAGCAGCACTGGACAGGGGAATCAGCCCCAGCATTTT	CASSTGQGNQPQHF
TRBV9	TRBD1	TRBJ2-5	once	TGTGCCAGCAGCTTCTCGACAGGGGGCGCGCAGACCCAGTACTTC	CASSFSTGGAQTQYF
TRBV29-1	TRBD2	TRBJ2-7	many	TGCAGCGCCGCAACCGGGACTAGCGGAGTCTACGAGCAGTACTTC	CSAATGTSGVYEQYF
TRBV19	TRBD1	TRBJ1-1	many	TGTGCCAGTGCCCGACAGGGGGATCGGACTGAAGCTTTCTTT	CASARQGDRTEAFF